This T cell receptor (beta chain) was obtained from a study of shared clonotypes between healthy human individuals. On this clone itself: Other nucleotide sequences from this sample produce the same CDR3.

The CDR3 sequence is 15 residues long. The germline gives CDR1 SGHRS, CDR2 YFSETQ. Trimming took 0 bases from V and 10 from J, leaving 14 bases between them. TCRdb keeps only in-frame clones here, not all; method: immunoSEQ multiplex PCR. The sample shows about 1 million clones, about 76% of them seen only once. The receptor was derived from a man between 18 and 29 years old in good health. The sequenced material came from memory CD4+ T cells sorted from blood. The subset: CD45RA-negative fraction. The chain couples TRBV5-1 to TRBJ1-6; D possibly corresponds to TRBD1 (5 bases). In DNA form, the CDR3 reads TGCGCCAGCAGCTTGGCCGGGACTGGGAGGTCACCCCTCCACTTT. Amino acid sequence: CASSLAGTGRSPLHF. The variable domain in full, with the rest retrieved from reference TRBV5-1 and TRBJ1-6, is KAGVTQTPRYLIKTRGQQVTLSCSPISGHRSVSWYQQTPGQGLQFLFEYFSETQRNKGNFPGRFSGRQFSNSRSEMNVSTLELGDSALYLCASSLAGTGRSPLHFGNGTRLTVT.